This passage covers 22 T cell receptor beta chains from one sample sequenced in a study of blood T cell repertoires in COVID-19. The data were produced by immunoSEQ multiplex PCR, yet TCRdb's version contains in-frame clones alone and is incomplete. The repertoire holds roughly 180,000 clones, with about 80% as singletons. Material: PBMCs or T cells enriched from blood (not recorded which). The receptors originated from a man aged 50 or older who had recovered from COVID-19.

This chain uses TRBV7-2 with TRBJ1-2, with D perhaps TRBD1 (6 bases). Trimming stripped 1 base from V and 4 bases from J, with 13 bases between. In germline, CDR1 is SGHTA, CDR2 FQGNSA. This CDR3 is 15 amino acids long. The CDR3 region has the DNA TGTGCCAGCAGCTTAGTGGCAGGGGAGAGCTATGGCTACACCTTC. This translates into CASSLVAGESYGYTF.

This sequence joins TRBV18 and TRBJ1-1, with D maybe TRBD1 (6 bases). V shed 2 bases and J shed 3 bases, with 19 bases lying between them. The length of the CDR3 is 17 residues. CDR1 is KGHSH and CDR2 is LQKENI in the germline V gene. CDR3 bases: TGTGCCAGCTCACCAAGAGGCAGGGGCTATAGGGACACTGAAGCTTTCTTT. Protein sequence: CASSPRGRGYRDTEAFF.

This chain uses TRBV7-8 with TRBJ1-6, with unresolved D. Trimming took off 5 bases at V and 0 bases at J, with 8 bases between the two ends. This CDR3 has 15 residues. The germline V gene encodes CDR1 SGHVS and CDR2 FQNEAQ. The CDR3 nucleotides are TGTGCCAGCAGCCGCGGGAGCTCCTATAATTCACCCCTCCACTTT. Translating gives CASSRGSSYNSPLHF. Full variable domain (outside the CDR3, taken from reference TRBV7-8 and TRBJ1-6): GAGVSQSPRYKVAKRGQDVALRCDPISGHVSLFWYQQALGQGPEFLTYFQNEAQLDKSGLPSDRFFAERPEGSVSTLKIQRTQQEDSAVYLCASSRGSSYNSPLHFGNGTRLTVT.

The CDR3 protein is CAWRGPGVGYTF. CDR3 DNA: TGTGCCTGGAGGGGCCCCGGGGTTGGCTACACCTTC. The V call is TRBV30, the J call TRBJ1-2, with D uncertain. Trimming cost V 3 bases and J 7 bases, with 12 bases left between them. This CDR3 comprises 12 residues. Germline-derived CDR1 and CDR2 are GTSNPN and SVGIG (reference sequence).

The CDR3 sequence is CAGSGPPNNEQYF. CDR3 DNA: TGTGCCGGTAGCGGCCCCCCAAACAACGAGCAGTACTTC. V gene TRBV6-5 combines with J gene TRBJ2-7; TRBD2 is a possible D gene (6 bases). The germline V gene encodes CDR1 MNHEY and CDR2 SVGAGI. CDR3 length: 13 residues. Between the trimmed V and J ends, which lost 11 bases and 5 bases, there was a span of 19 bases.

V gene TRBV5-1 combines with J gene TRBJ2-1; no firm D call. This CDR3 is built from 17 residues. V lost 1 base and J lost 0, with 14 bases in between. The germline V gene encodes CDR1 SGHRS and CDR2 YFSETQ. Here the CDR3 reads CASSLFTAMSSYNEQFF. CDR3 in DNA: TGCGCCAGCAGCTTGTTCACAGCAATGTCCTCCTACAATGAGCAGTTCTTC.

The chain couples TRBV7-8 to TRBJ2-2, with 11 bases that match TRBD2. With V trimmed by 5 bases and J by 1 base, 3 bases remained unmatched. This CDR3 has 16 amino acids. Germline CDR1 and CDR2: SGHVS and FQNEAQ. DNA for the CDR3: TGTGCCAGCAGCGCCACTAGCGGGAGGAACACCGGGGAGCTGTTTTTT. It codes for CASSATSGRNTGELFF.

The CDR3 bases are TGTGCCAGCAGTGAAGGGGACAGGGCCACAGATACGCAGTATTTT. Translating gives CASSEGDRATDTQYF. V and J are TRBV6-1 and TRBJ2-3; TRBD1 aligns across 9 bases. The CDR3 length is 15 residues. CDR1 and CDR2 from the germline V gene are MNHNS and SASEGT. Trimming cost V 1 base and J 2 bases; bases outside gene matches: 1.

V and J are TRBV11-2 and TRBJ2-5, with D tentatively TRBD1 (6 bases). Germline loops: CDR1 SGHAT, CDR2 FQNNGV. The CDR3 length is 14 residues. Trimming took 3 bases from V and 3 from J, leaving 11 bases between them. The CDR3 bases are TGTGCCAGCAGCTTGGGACAAACCGAAGAGACCCAGTACTTC. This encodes CASSLGQTEETQYF.

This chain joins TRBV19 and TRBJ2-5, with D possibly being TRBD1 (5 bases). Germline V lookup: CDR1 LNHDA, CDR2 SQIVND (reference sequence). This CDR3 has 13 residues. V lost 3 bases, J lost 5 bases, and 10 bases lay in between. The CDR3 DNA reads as TGTGCCAGTAGTATGGGCAGGGCTGAGACCCAGTACTTC. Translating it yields CASSMGRAETQYF.

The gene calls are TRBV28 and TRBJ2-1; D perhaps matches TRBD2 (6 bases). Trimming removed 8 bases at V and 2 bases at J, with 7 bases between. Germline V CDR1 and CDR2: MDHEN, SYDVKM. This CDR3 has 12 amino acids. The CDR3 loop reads CASQRAYNEQFF. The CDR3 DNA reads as TGTGCCAGCCAGCGGGCCTACAATGAGCAGTTCTTC.

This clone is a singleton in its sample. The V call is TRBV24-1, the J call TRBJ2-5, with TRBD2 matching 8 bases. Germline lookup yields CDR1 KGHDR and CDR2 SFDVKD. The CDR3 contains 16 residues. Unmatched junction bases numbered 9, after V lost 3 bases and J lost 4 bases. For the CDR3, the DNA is TGTGCCACCAGTGATGGTTTTGCGGGGGGAGTAGAGACCCAGTACTTC. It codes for CATSDGFAGGVETQYF.

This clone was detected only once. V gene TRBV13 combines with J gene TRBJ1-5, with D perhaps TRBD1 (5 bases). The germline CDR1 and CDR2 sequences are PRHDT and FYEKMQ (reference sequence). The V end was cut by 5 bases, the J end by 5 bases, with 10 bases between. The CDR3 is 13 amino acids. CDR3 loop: CASSQGRDQPQHF. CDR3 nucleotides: TGTGCCAGCAGCCAGGGCCGCGATCAGCCCCAGCATTTT.

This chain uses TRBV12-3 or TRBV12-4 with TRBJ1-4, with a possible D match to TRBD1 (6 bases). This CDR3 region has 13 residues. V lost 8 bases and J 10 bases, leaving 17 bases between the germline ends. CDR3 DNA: TGTGCCAGCGCCGAACAGGGAGAAATAAAACTGTTTTTT. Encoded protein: CASAEQGEIKLFF.

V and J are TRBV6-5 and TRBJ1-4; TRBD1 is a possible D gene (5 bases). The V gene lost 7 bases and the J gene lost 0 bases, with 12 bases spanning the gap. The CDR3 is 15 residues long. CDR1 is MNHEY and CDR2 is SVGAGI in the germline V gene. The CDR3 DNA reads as TGTGCCAGCACCCCTACAGGAGCAACTAATGAAAAACTGTTTTTT. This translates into CASTPTGATNEKLFF.

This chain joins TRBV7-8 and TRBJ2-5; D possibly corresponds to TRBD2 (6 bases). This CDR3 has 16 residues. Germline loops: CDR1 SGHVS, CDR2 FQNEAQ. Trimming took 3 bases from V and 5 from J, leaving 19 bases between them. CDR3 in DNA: TGTGCCAGCAGCTTGGTCGGTCCTGGACGGGGGGAGACCCAGTACTTC. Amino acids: CASSLVGPGRGETQYF. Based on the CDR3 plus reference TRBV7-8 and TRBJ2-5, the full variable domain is GAGVSQSPRYKVAKRGQDVALRCDPISGHVSLFWYQQALGQGPEFLTYFQNEAQLDKSGLPSDRFFAERPEGSVSTLKIQRTQQEDSAVYLCASSLVGPGRGETQYFGPGTRLLVL.

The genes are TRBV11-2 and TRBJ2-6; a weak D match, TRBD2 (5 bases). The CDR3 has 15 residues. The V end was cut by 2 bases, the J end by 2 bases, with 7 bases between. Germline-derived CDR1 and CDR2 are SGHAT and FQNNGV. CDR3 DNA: TGTGCCAGCAGCTTACGGGGAACTGGGGCCAACGTCCTGACTTTC. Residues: CASSLRGTGANVLTF. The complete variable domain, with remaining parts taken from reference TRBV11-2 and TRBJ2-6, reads EAGVAQSPRYKIIEKRQSVAFWCNPISGHATLYWYQQILGQGPKLLIQFQNNGVVDDSQLPKDRFSAERLKGVDSTLKIQPAKLEDSAVYLCASSLRGTGANVLTFGAGSRLTVL.

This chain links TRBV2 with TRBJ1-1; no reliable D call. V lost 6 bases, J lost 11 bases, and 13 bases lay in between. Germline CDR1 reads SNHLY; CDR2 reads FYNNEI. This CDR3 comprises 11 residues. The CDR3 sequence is CASSFRPGAFF. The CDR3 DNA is TGTGCCAGCAGCTTCCGGCCCGGGGCTTTCTTT. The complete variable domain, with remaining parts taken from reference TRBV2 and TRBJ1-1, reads EPEVTQTPSHQVTQMGQEVILRCVPISNHLYFYWYRQILGQKVEFLVSFYNNEISEKSEIFDDQFSVERPDGSNFTLKIRSTKLEDSAMYFCASSFRPGAFFGQGTRLTVV.

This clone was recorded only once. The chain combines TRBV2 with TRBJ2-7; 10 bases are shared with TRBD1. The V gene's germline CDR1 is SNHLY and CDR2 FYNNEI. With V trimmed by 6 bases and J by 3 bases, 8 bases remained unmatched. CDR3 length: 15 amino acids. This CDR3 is CASSTSRTGGYEQYF. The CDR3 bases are TGTGCCAGCAGCACTTCACGGACAGGGGGCTACGAGCAGTACTTC.

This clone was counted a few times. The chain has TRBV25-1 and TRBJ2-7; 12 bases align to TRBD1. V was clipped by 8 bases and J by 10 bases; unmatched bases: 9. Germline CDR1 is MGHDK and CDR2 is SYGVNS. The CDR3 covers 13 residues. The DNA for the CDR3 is TGTGCCAGCCGGGGACAGGGGGCCCCTCAACAGTACTTC. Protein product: CASRGQGAPQQYF.

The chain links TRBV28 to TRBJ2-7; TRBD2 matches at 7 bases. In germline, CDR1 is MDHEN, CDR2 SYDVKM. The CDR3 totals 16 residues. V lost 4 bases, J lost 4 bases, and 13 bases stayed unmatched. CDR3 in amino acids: CASSSGGLGGGYEQYF. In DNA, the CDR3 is TGTGCCAGCAGTTCCGGGGGGTTGGGAGGTGGGTACGAGCAGTACTTC.

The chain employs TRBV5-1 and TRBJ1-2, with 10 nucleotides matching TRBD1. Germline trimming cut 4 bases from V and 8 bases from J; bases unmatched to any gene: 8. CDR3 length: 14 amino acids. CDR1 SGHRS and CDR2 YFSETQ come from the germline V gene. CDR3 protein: CASSAGGQGYGYTF. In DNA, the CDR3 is TGCGCCAGCAGCGCCGGGGGACAGGGGTACGGCTACACCTTC.